A selection of T cell receptor beta chains follows, all from one sample in a study of T cells in Graves' hyperthyroidism and ophthalmopathy. TCRdb reprocessed the multiplex PCR reads with MiXCR, giving one entry per CDR3 protein. The repertoire has around 700,000 distinct CDR3 sequences, 18% of them found once; the top ten carry roughly a sixth. Sequencing used blood. These receptors all come from a woman between 50 and 59 years old with Graves' hyperthyroidism that later progressed to Graves' ophthalmopathy. Each CDR3 is given with its conserved first and last residue. A D gene is named only where the DNA matches it firmly. Clone size is shown for a subset of rows, as once, few, many or a class of expanded clone.

clone size: NA
D gene: TRBD2
J gene: TRBJ2-1
V gene: TRBV10-3
CDR3 protein: CAISDSGGTYNEQFF
CDR3 DNA: TGTGCCATCAGTGACAGCGGGGGGACCTACAATGAGCAGTTCTTC

clone size: many
D gene: TRBD1
J gene: TRBJ1-1
V gene: TRBV6-2/TRBV6-3
CDR3 protein: CASSYTPGQTSTEAFF
CDR3 DNA: TGTGCCAGCAGTTACACACCGGGACAGACCTCCACTGAAGCTTTCTTT

clone size: few
D gene: NA
J gene: TRBJ2-7
V gene: TRBV19
CDR3 protein: CASKKAGQLYEQYF
CDR3 DNA: TGTGCCAGTAAGAAGGCGGGGCAGCTATACGAGCAGTACTTC

clone size: NA
D gene: NA
J gene: TRBJ1-2
V gene: TRBV7-9
CDR3 protein: CASSPNGQRANYGYTF
CDR3 DNA: TGTGCCAGCAGCCCCAACGGACAGAGAGCTAACTATGGCTACACCTTC

clone size: NA
D gene: NA
J gene: TRBJ1-2
V gene: TRBV20-1
CDR3 protein: CSALMDFYGYTF
CDR3 DNA: TGCAGTGCTCTCATGGACTTCTATGGCTACACCTTC

clone size: few
D gene: NA
J gene: TRBJ2-1
V gene: TRBV6-2/TRBV6-3
CDR3 protein: CASGYRPPTWGRNEQFF
CDR3 DNA: TGTGCCAGCGGTTACCGACCGCCTACATGGGGTCGCAATGAGCAGTTCTTC

clone size: NA
D gene: NA
J gene: TRBJ1-5
V gene: TRBV7-8
CDR3 protein: CASSFQAFASNQPQHF
CDR3 DNA: TGTGCCAGCAGCTTTCAGGCGTTTGCGAGCAATCAGCCCCAGCATTTT

clone size: few
D gene: TRBD1
J gene: TRBJ2-1
V gene: TRBV5-1
CDR3 protein: CASSERTGEYNEQFF
CDR3 DNA: TGCGCCAGCAGCGAACGGACAGGGGAGTACAATGAGCAGTTCTTC

clone size: many
D gene: TRBD1
J gene: TRBJ1-2
V gene: TRBV11-2
CDR3 protein: CASSLTGVYGYTF
CDR3 DNA: TGTGCCAGCAGCTTAACAGGGGTGTATGGCTACACCTTC

clone size: many
D gene: NA
J gene: TRBJ1-1
V gene: TRBV11-2
CDR3 protein: CASGRSSPEAFF
CDR3 DNA: TGTGCCAGTGGTCGCAGCTCACCTGAAGCTTTCTTT

clone size: NA
D gene: NA
J gene: TRBJ2-2
V gene: TRBV19
CDR3 protein: CASSPRATISTGELFF
CDR3 DNA: TGTGCCAGTAGCCCCAGGGCCACGATCAGCACCGGGGAGCTGTTTTTT

clone size: few
D gene: NA
J gene: TRBJ1-4
V gene: TRBV10-3
CDR3 protein: CAIIESAATNEKLFF
CDR3 DNA: TGTGCCATCATAGAGTCGGCTGCAACTAATGAAAAACTGTTTTTT

clone size: few
D gene: NA
J gene: TRBJ1-1
V gene: TRBV6-5
CDR3 protein: CASSYGRERHVAFF
CDR3 DNA: TGTGCCAGCAGTTACGGCAGGGAACGGCACGTAGCTTTCTTT

clone size: many
D gene: NA
J gene: TRBJ1-2
V gene: TRBV2
CDR3 protein: CASTYNYGYTF
CDR3 DNA: TGTGCCAGCACATACAACTATGGCTACACCTTC

clone size: many
D gene: NA
J gene: TRBJ1-5
V gene: TRBV18
CDR3 protein: CASSPEGGYNQPQHF
CDR3 DNA: TGTGCCAGCTCACCCGAGGGGGGCTATAATCAGCCCCAGCATTTT

clone size: many
D gene: NA
J gene: TRBJ2-5
V gene: TRBV12-3/TRBV12-4
CDR3 protein: CASSLARTRLETQYF
CDR3 DNA: TGTGCCAGCAGTTTAGCGCGCACTAGGTTAGAGACCCAGTACTTC

clone size: NA
D gene: TRBD1
J gene: TRBJ2-1
V gene: TRBV5-4
CDR3 protein: CASSFRDSNNEQFF
CDR3 DNA: TGTGCCAGCAGCTTTAGGGACAGCAACAATGAGCAGTTCTTC

clone size: many
D gene: NA
J gene: TRBJ2-5
V gene: TRBV11-2
CDR3 protein: CASSLYRGEETQYF
CDR3 DNA: TGTGCCAGCAGCTTATATCGTGGAGAGGAGACCCAGTACTTC

clone size: NA
D gene: TRBD1
J gene: TRBJ1-1
V gene: TRBV29-1
CDR3 protein: CSVGQGASTEAFF
CDR3 DNA: TGCAGCGTTGGACAGGGGGCTTCCACTGAAGCTTTCTTT

clone size: few
D gene: NA
J gene: TRBJ2-7
V gene: TRBV27
CDR3 protein: CASSRQAPSYEQYF
CDR3 DNA: TGTGCCAGCAGTCGACAGGCACCCTCCTACGAGCAGTACTTC

clone size: few
D gene: NA
J gene: TRBJ2-5
V gene: TRBV29-1
CDR3 protein: CSVDGQSQETQYF
CDR3 DNA: TGCAGCGTGGACGGACAGTCTCAAGAGACCCAGTACTTC

clone size: NA
D gene: NA
J gene: TRBJ1-6
V gene: TRBV7-6
CDR3 protein: CASTLGHNYNSPLHF
CDR3 DNA: TGTGCCAGCACCCTAGGCCATAACTATAATTCACCCCTCCACTTT